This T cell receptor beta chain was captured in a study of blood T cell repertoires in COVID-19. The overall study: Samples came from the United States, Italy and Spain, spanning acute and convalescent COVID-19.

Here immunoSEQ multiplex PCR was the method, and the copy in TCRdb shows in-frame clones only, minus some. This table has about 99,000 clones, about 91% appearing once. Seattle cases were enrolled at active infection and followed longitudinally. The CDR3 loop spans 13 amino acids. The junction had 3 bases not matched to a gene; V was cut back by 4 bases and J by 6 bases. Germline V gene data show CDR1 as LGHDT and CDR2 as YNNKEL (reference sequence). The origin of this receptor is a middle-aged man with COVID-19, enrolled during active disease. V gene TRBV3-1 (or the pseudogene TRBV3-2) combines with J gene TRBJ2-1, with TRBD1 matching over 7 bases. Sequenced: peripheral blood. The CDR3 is CASSRDRVNEQFF. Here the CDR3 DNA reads TGTGCCAGCAGCCGAGACAGGGTCAATGAGCAGTTCTTC.